These 21 T cell receptor beta chains share one sample of origin, sequenced in a study of shared clonotypes between healthy human individuals. The table came from immunoSEQ multiplex PCR; TCRdb's copy has only in-frame clones and leaves some out. The repertoire holds roughly 1,000,000 clones, with more than 75% as singletons. The specimen sequenced was memory CD4+ T cells from PBMCs. This sample's subset: CD45RA-negative fraction. These receptors all come from a man aged 18 to 30 in good health. Some clones in this sample may be carry-over from other donors' samples.

The rearrangement links TRBV19 to TRBJ2-2; TRBD1 agrees at 9 bases. V was pared by 5 bases and J by 3 bases, with 4 bases of the junction left unmatched. Germline CDR1 and CDR2: LNHDA and SQIVND (reference sequence). CDR3 length equals 15 residues. CDR3 residues: CASSSGQGDTGELFF. CDR3 sequence (DNA): TGTGCCAGTAGTTCGGGACAGGGAGACACCGGGGAGCTGTTTTTT.

The CDR3 nucleotides are TGCGCCAGCAGCTCGATAGAGACCGGGGAGACCCAGTACTTC. It codes for CASSSIETGETQYF. The V call is TRBV5-1, the J call TRBJ2-5; D is ambiguous. Trimming removed 3 bases from V and 5 bases from J, with 14 bases in between. This CDR3 comprises 14 residues. CDR1 and CDR2 from the germline V gene are SGHRS and YFSETQ.

This rearrangement joins TRBV15 to TRBJ2-5, with unresolved D. Trimming pared 6 bases from V and 2 bases from J, leaving 10 bases between. CDR3 size: 13 residues. Per germline, CDR1 LNHNV and CDR2 YYDKDF (reference sequence). The CDR3 nucleotides read TGTGCCACCAGTTTTCCCCCACAAGAGACCCAGTACTTC. Amino acid sequence: CATSFPPQETQYF. The complete variable domain, with remaining parts taken from reference TRBV15 and TRBJ2-5, reads DAMVIQNPRYQVTQFGKPVTLSCSQTLNHNVMYWYQQKSSQAPKLLFHYYDKDFNNEADTPDNFQSRRPNTSFCFLDIRSPGLGDTAMYLCATSFPPQETQYFGPGTRLLVL.

The genes are TRBV19 and TRBJ2-6, with D uncertain. CDR3 length: 14 residues. V was pared by 8 bases and J by 12 bases, with 20 bases between. Germline CDR1 is LNHDA and CDR2 is SQIVND (reference sequence). Here the CDR3 reads CASQPSGQRGVLTF. Here the CDR3 DNA reads TGTGCCAGTCAGCCCTCCGGGCAAAGAGGCGTCCTGACTTTC.

The CDR3 here is CASSLGDSYGYTF. The CDR3 DNA reads as TGTGCCAGCAGCTTGGGGGACAGCTATGGCTACACCTTC. The gene calls are TRBV5-5 and TRBJ1-2; 7 bases are shared with TRBD1. Trimming at V came to 0 bases and at J to 4 bases, leaving 0 bases not matched to a gene. The CDR3 covers 13 residues. Germline V gene lookup returns CDR1 SGHKS and CDR2 YYEKEE (reference sequence). Full variable domain (missing parts from reference TRBV5-5 and TRBJ1-2): DAGVTQSPTHLIKTRGQQVTLRCSPISGHKSVSWYQQVLGQGPQFIFQYYEKEERGRGNFPDRFSARQFPNYSSELNVNALLLGDSALYLCASSLGDSYGYTFGSGTRLTVV.

V gene TRBV10-3 combines with J gene TRBJ2-3; tentatively, D is TRBD1 or TRBD2 (6 bases each). The CDR3 covers 16 residues. Germline CDR1 is ENHRY and CDR2 is SYGVKD. V lost 4 bases to trimming and J lost 3 bases, with 17 bases between them. CDR3 DNA: TGTGCCATCAGTGGGAGGGGGAGTTGGGGAACAGATACGCAGTATTTT. Protein product: CAISGRGSWGTDTQYF.

The CDR3, as DNA: TGTGCCAGCAGCGGGGGGACAGGCATCCCAGATACGCAGTATTTT. Protein sequence: CASSGGTGIPDTQYF. The V call is TRBV13, the J call TRBJ2-3; 8 nucleotides match TRBD1. The ends lost 5 bases at V and 4 bases at J; junction bases unmatched: 8. Germline CDR1 reads PRHDT; CDR2 reads FYEKMQ (reference sequence). The CDR3 spans 15 residues.

On this clone itself: Other DNA sequences from this sample encode an identical CDR3 as well. The chain combines TRBV7-3 with TRBJ2-3; 10 bases agree with TRBD2. The V segment lost 0 bases and the J segment 4 bases; nucleotides outside the gene matches: 1. Germline values: CDR1 SGHTA, CDR2 FQGTGA. The CDR3 has 15 amino acids. The CDR3 region has the DNA TGTGCCAGCAGCTTAACAGCGGGAGGGCCAGATACGCAGTATTTT. Protein product: CASSLTAGGPDTQYF.

The chain uses TRBV19 and TRBJ1-5; D gene unclear. Germline CDR1 is LNHDA and CDR2 is SQIVND (reference sequence). The CDR3 extends over 17 amino acids. V gave up 5 bases and J gave up 7 bases, with 24 bases separating them. The CDR3 sequence is CASSAPASSPAWQPQHF. CDR3 coding DNA: TGTGCCAGTAGTGCCCCCGCCTCCAGTCCAGCCTGGCAGCCCCAGCATTTT.

The rearrangement uses TRBV20-1 and TRBJ1-3; no clear D gene. The CDR3 consists of 11 residues. V gave up 6 bases and J gave up 8 bases, with 11 bases separating them. The germline gives CDR1 DFQATT, CDR2 SNEGSKA (reference sequence). CDR3 DNA: TGCAGTGCCACGTACATGGACACCATATATTTT. Its translation is CSATYMDTIYF.

The chain carries TRBV23-1 and TRBJ1-3; D perhaps matches TRBD1 (5 bases). TRBV23-1 is marked as an open reading frame, function uncertain. The CDR3 has 14 residues. The ends were cut back, 10 bases at V and 4 bases at J, with 17 bases in the middle. The CDR3 protein is CAIPSPGSGNTIYF. The CDR3 DNA follows: TGCGCCATCCCGTCCCCAGGGTCCGGAAACACCATATATTTT.

The chain uses TRBV28 and TRBJ1-2; D uncertain. The germline gives CDR1 MDHEN, CDR2 SYDVKM. The CDR3 spans 11 residues. V lost 5 bases and J lost 7, with 8 bases in between. The CDR3 loop is CASSGSPGYTF. The CDR3, as DNA: TGTGCCAGCAGTGGGTCTCCTGGCTACACCTTC.

The V and J genes are TRBV2 and TRBJ2-1; 7 positions agree with TRBD2. V lost 8 bases, J lost 9 bases, and 16 bases stayed unmatched. The CDR3 runs 15 residues. CDR1 SNHLY and CDR2 FYNNEI come from the germline V gene. The CDR3 region has the DNA TGTGCCAGCTACGATGGGCTAGCGGTGATTCGTGAGCAGTTCTTC. Encoded protein: CASYDGLAVIREQFF.

As concerns this clone: This sample includes further DNA sequences coding for the same CDR3. V gene TRBV28 combines with J gene TRBJ2-3; TRBD2 matches at 10 bases. Trimming at V came to 10 bases and at J to 1 base, leaving 2 bases not matched to a gene. This CDR3 has 13 residues. Looked up from germline, CDR1 is MDHEN and CDR2 is SYDVKM. This CDR3 reads CAILAGGTDTQYF. In DNA, the CDR3 is TGTGCCATCCTAGCGGGAGGCACAGATACGCAGTATTTT.

The chain has TRBV7-2 and TRBJ2-7; a weak D match, TRBD1 (6 bases). V was cut by 2 bases and J by 5 bases, with 10 bases left in between. Germline CDR1 is SGHTA and CDR2 is FQGNSA. The CDR3 has 13 residues. The CDR3 sequence is CASSLRGGDEQYF. The CDR3 DNA follows: TGTGCCAGCAGCTTAAGAGGGGGAGACGAGCAGTACTTC.

J is TRBJ1-1 and V is TRBV18; 8 nucleotides agree with TRBD1. Germline values: CDR1 KGHSH, CDR2 LQKENI. The J segment lost 1 base and the V segment lost 5 bases, leaving 6 bases of the junction unmatched. The CDR3 extends over 15 amino acids. In nucleotides, the CDR3 is TGTGCCAGCTCAACAGGGGGGCTGGGGAACACTGAAGCTTTCTTT. Translated, it gives CASSTGGLGNTEAFF.

The chain carries TRBV7-2 and TRBJ1-4; D remains unclear. CDR3 length: 15 amino acids. Trimming left V 4 bases short and J 0 bases short, with 9 bases between. Germline lookup yields CDR1 SGHTA and CDR2 FQGNSA. In nucleotides, the CDR3 is TGTGCCAGCAGCTGGAATACGGCAACTAATGAAAAACTGTTTTTT. It translates to CASSWNTATNEKLFF.

As regards this clone: The sample contains more than one DNA sequence encoding this CDR3. The chain links TRBV28 to TRBJ1-2, with unresolved D. The germline CDR1 and CDR2 sequences are MDHEN and SYDVKM. The CDR3 covers 13 residues. Trimming took off 4 bases at V and 4 bases at J, with 10 bases between the two ends. CDR3 DNA sequence: TGTGCCAGCAGTTCAGACCGAGTCTATGGCTACACCTTC. This codes for CASSSDRVYGYTF.

V usage is TRBV6-6 and J usage is TRBJ1-2; a possible D gene is TRBD1 (6 bases). CDR3 length: 15 amino acids. CDR1 is MNHNY and CDR2 is SVGAGI in the germline V gene (reference sequence). The V end lost 7 bases, the J end lost 3 bases, and 18 bases lay between the germline ends. CDR3 coding DNA: TGTGCCAGCACCGAAACAGGGTACGATGACTATGGCTACACCTTC. This codes for CASTETGYDDYGYTF.

V is TRBV2 and J is TRBJ2-7, with D tentatively TRBD1 (5 bases). CDR1 and CDR2 (germline): SNHLY, FYNNEI. The germline V and J ends were trimmed by 5 bases and 0 bases, with 8 bases remaining between them. This CDR3 has 13 amino acids. CDR3 DNA: TGTGCCAGCAGTATAGGGGTCTCCTACGAGCAGTACTTC. This sequence encodes CASSIGVSYEQYF.

V usage is TRBV7-2 and J usage is TRBJ1-1, with TRBD1 matching 11 bases. The trim removed 3 bases at V and 5 bases at J, leaving 5 bases unmatched. Germline CDR1 reads SGHTA; CDR2 reads FQGNSA. There are 15 residues in the CDR3. The CDR3, as DNA: TGTGCCAGCAGCTTTGTGGGACAGGGGGGGACTGAAGCTTTCTTT. Translation gives CASSFVGQGGTEAFF.